One sample yielded the 13 T cell receptor beta chains listed below, sequenced in a study of human versus mouse CDR3 diversity and MHC coevolution. Here immunoSEQ multiplex PCR was the method, and the copy in TCRdb shows in-frame clones only, minus some. The table lists tens of thousands of clones, around 94% of them singletons. The sequenced material came from naive CD4+ T cells from blood. Described subset: CD45RO-negative CD62L-positive naive CD4 T cells. The receptors stem from a person aged 55 to 69 in good health.

The rearrangement links TRBV10-2 to TRBJ2-1; D remains ambiguous. Deletions cut 6 bases from V and 4 bases from J, with 13 bases between. Germline V gives CDR1 WSHSY, CDR2 SAAADI. This CDR3 has 14 amino acids. The DNA for the CDR3 is TGCGCCAGCAGGACCGGGTCCCCTTACAATGAGCAGTTCTTC. Its protein is CASRTGSPYNEQFF.

V and J are TRBV2 and TRBJ1-1; TRBD1 matches 8 bases. Germline CDR1 reads SNHLY; CDR2 reads FYNNEI. With V trimmed by 6 bases and J by 1 base, 7 bases remained unmatched. The length of the CDR3 is 15 residues. CDR3 amino acids: CASRRQGTPNTEAFF. The CDR3 DNA is TGTGCCAGCAGGAGACAGGGGACTCCGAACACTGAAGCTTTCTTT.

V gene TRBV2 combines with J gene TRBJ1-6, with 10 bases aligning to TRBD1. Germline-derived CDR1 and CDR2 are SNHLY and FYNNEI. V lost 2 bases and J lost 6; bases outside the gene matches: 1. The CDR3 runs 15 residues. The CDR3 reads CASSERTGGNSPLHF. Written as DNA, the CDR3 is TGTGCCAGCAGTGAACGGACAGGGGGTAATTCACCCCTCCACTTT.

The chain uses TRBV7-3 and TRBJ2-5, with a weak D call TRBD2 (5 bases). Between the trimmed V and J ends, which lost 3 bases and 2 bases, there was a span of 16 bases. Germline V CDR1 and CDR2: SGHTA, FQGTGA. The CDR3 is 16 amino acids. CDR3 coding DNA: TGTGCCAGCAGCTTGAATACCTCTCCGGGACAAGAGACCCAGTACTTC. Encoded protein: CASSLNTSPGQETQYF.

The J gene is TRBJ2-5, the V gene TRBV4-2; a weak D match, TRBD2 (6 bases). The CDR3 spans 15 residues. The V and J ends lost 1 base and 5 bases respectively, with 14 bases between them. In germline, CDR1 is LGHNA, CDR2 YNFKEQ. The CDR3 DNA reads as TGTGCCAGCAGCCAAGTTACCGGGAGTGGGGAGACCCAGTACTTC. Its translation: CASSQVTGSGETQYF.

The J gene is TRBJ2-7, the V gene TRBV10-3; D gene uncertain. Germline CDR1 ENHRY, CDR2 SYGVKD. The germline V and J ends were trimmed by 2 bases and 7 bases, with 18 bases remaining between them. The CDR3 spans 15 residues. This CDR3 reads CAISERRGSSGEQYF. CDR3 bases: TGTGCCATCAGTGAGAGGCGTGGATCCTCAGGAGAGCAGTACTTC.

The chain links TRBV7-3 to TRBJ1-1; the D gene is possibly TRBD1 (5 bases). The CDR3 runs to 13 residues. V was trimmed by 5 bases and J by 6 bases, leaving 13 bases between them. Germline V gene data show CDR1 as SGHTA and CDR2 as FQGTGA. The DNA of the CDR3 is TGTGCCAGCAGCGTAGGCGGGGGGGCTGAAGCTTTCTTT. As protein: CASSVGGGAEAFF.

The rearrangement uses TRBV6-5 and TRBJ2-7; 8 positions match TRBD2. The V gene end was trimmed by 6 bases and the J gene end by 3 bases; junction bases not matched to a gene: 10. The CDR3 loop spans 15 amino acids. The germline V gene encodes CDR1 MNHEY and CDR2 SVGAGI. The CDR3 loop reads CASRALPGLDYEQYF. CDR3 coding DNA: TGTGCCAGCAGAGCACTCCCGGGACTAGACTACGAGCAGTACTTC.

The chain couples TRBV10-3 to TRBJ2-5, with 7 nucleotides matching TRBD2. The length of the CDR3 is 15 residues. Per the germline V gene, CDR1 is ENHRY and CDR2 is SYGVKD. V lost 3 bases to trimming and J lost 2 bases; unmatched junction nucleotides: 6. DNA of the CDR3: TGTGCCATCAGTGACTCGGGAGGAGGGCAAGAGACCCAGTACTTC. It is translated as CAISDSGGGQETQYF.

This sequence joins TRBV5-5 and TRBJ2-1; 7 nucleotides line up with TRBD2. From germline, CDR1 is SGHKS and CDR2 YYEKEE (reference sequence). The ends lost 4 bases at V and 4 bases at J; junction bases unmatched: 8. CDR3 length equals 15 residues. CDR3 sequence reads: CASSPRTGGYNEQFF. DNA for the CDR3: TGTGCCAGCAGCCCTCGGACGGGAGGATACAATGAGCAGTTCTTC.

This chain links TRBV29-1 with TRBJ2-5; D is possibly TRBD1 (5 bases). V lost 7 bases, J lost 0 bases, and 9 bases lay in between. The CDR3 has 12 residues. Germline CDR1 SQVTM, CDR2 ANQGSEA. CDR3 residues: CSARQYQETQYF. CDR3 coding DNA: TGCAGCGCCAGACAGTACCAAGAGACCCAGTACTTC.

The rearrangement links TRBV9 to TRBJ2-5; TRBD2 agrees at 14 bases. This CDR3 comprises 17 residues. Per germline, CDR1 SGDLS and CDR2 YYNGEE. With V trimmed by 4 bases and J by 6 bases, 11 bases remained unmatched. The DNA for the CDR3 is TGTGCCAGCAGCCCAAATCCAGGGACTAGCGGGAGTAAGACCCAGTACTTC. Its protein is CASSPNPGTSGSKTQYF.

The J gene is TRBJ2-5, the V gene TRBV6-5, with unresolved D. The germline gives CDR1 MNHEY, CDR2 SVGAGI. Trimming cost V 6 bases and J 10 bases, with 12 bases left between them. The CDR3 totals 11 residues. In DNA form, the CDR3 reads TGTGCCAGCAGCTACCCGGGTAGCCAGTACTTC. Its protein product is CASSYPGSQYF.